The entry below describes one T cell receptor beta chain. The V and J ends lost 4 bases and 1 base, in that order; junction bases with no gene match: 16. Germline V lookup: CDR1 MGHRA, CDR2 YSYEKL. The CDR3 spans 19 residues. These data belong to a study of blood T cell repertoires in COVID-19. Authors' analysis steps: It was from reference gene primer amplification that nucleated cell counts were estimated. Sequencing was performed with immunoSEQ multiplex PCR; in TCRdb, only in-frame clones are kept and a portion is missing. V, J and clone size are those of that table, while D and trimming were read from the DNA. In the table there are 150,000 to 200,000 clones, around four fifths of which are singletons.

The rearrangement joins TRBV4-1 to TRBJ1-1, with 9 bases fitting TRBD1. This TCR came from a woman in her 30s with acute or convalescent COVID-19. Sequencing was performed on peripheral blood. CDR3 DNA sequence: TGCGCCAGCAGCCGACCGGGACAGGGTAAGAGGTTGGCGAACACTGAAGCTTTCTTT. Translating it yields CASSRPGQGKRLANTEAFF.